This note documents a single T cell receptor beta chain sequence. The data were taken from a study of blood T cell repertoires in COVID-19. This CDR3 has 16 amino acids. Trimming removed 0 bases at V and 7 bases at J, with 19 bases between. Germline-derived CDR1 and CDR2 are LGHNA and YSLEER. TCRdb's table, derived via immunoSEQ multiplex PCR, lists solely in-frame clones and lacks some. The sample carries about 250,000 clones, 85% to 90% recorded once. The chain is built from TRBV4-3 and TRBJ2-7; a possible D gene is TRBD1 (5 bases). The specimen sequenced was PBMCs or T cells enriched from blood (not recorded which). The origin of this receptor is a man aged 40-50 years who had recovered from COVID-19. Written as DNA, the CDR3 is TGCGCCAGCAGCCAAGATCTGTCTGATGGGGCCGTTGAGCAGTACTTC. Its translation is CASSQDLSDGAVEQYF.